This T cell receptor beta chain originates from a study of blood T cell repertoires in COVID-19. Study-wide background: Acute and convalescent COVID-19 specimens originated in the United States, Italy and Spain.

Germline CDR1 SGDLS, CDR2 YYNGEE. Unmatched junction bases numbered 8, after V lost 3 bases and J lost 7 bases. CDR3 length: 14 amino acids. Profiled with immunoSEQ multiplex PCR; TCRdb holds only in-frame clones, not every one. Counted here are 150,000 to 200,000 clones, roughly 84% occurring once; the ten biggest clones make up roughly 9.8%. This rearrangement joins TRBV9 to TRBJ1-2, with 8 bases that match TRBD1. The origin of this receptor is an elderly woman with acute or convalescent COVID-19. Sequenced sample: peripheral blood. CDR3 residues: CASSALGQEPGYTF. The CDR3, as DNA: TGTGCCAGCAGCGCCTTGGGACAGGAACCTGGCTACACCTTC.